This record concerns one TCR beta chain sequence. The target antigen is unknown. The data were obtained in a study of T cells in tumors after PD-1 blockade. Study background: No patient had prior checkpoint blockade, systemic immunosuppression, or radiotherapy within 4 weeks. Each patient got pembrolizumab 200 mg every 3 weeks or cemiplimab 350 mg every 2 weeks. A subset received ongoing vismodegib 150 mg daily alongside anti-PD-1 therapy. Regarding the study as a whole: About 41% of tumor TCR clonotypes were also found in blood.

There are 13 residues in the CDR3. The V and J ends lost 3 bases and 6 bases, in that order; junction bases with no gene match: 3. The germline gives CDR1 PRHDT, CDR2 FYEKMQ (reference sequence). Sequenced by immunoSEQ multiplex PCR; TCRdb stores in-frame clones only, minus some. Among more than 45,000 clones, 70% to 85% were seen once, and the ten largest hold 8.5% to 9%. The origin of this receptor is a human donor with advanced basal cell or squamous cell carcinoma (not recorded which). V gene TRBV13 combines with J gene TRBJ1-1, with 8 bases lining up with TRBD1. The sequencing used PBMCs, collected before anti-PD-1 therapy. This CDR3 is CASSLDRDPEAFF. DNA of the CDR3: TGTGCCAGCAGCTTGGACAGGGATCCTGAAGCTTTCTTT.